This T cell receptor beta chain was identified in a study of identical twins. General observations from the study: Out-of-frame alpha sequences shared between twins exhibited an excess of low generation probability. A lower insertion count was a feature of abundant cord blood beta clonotypes, with no such feature in memory repertoires.

Germline V gene lookup returns CDR1 KGHDR and CDR2 SFDVKD. The CDR3 runs 18 residues. Trimming took 3 bases from V and 2 from J, leaving 19 bases between them. MiXCR, applied by TCRdb to the 5' RACE reads, yields one record per CDR3 protein. This sample has around 960,000 distinct CDR3 sequences, with 12% found just once. This clonotype was picked up a small number of times. Its antigen is unknown. In addition, the sample was reused for a study of yellow fever vaccine responses in identical twins.

Sequencing was done on a sample of PBMCs. J is TRBJ2-1 and V is TRBV24-1, with D tentatively TRBD1 (5 bases). The source of this sequence is a young woman in good health. This chain's CDR3 is CATSDEYWGPGAYNEQFF. The CDR3 nucleotides are TGTGCCACCAGTGATGAGTACTGGGGCCCTGGGGCCTACAATGAGCAGTTCTTC.